A single sample is the source of the 29 T cell receptor beta chains below, sequenced in a study of T cell responses to AZD1222 COVID-19 vaccine. The assay was immunoSEQ multiplex PCR, and TCRdb's table has in-frame clones only and misses some. The sample includes roughly 150,000 clones, approximately 90% of them seen just once. The material was peripheral blood, obtained on day 0 of AZD1222 vaccination. These receptors were obtained from an adult in good health.

The chain employs TRBV7-3 and TRBJ2-5; D possibly matches TRBD1 or TRBD2 (5 bases each). The CDR3 has 14 residues. Deletions cut 3 bases from V and 9 bases from J, with 17 bases between. Germline V gene data show CDR1 as SGHTA and CDR2 as FQGTGA. CDR3 protein: CASSLGDRKASQYF. The CDR3 bases are TGTGCCAGCAGCTTGGGGGACCGGAAGGCGTCCCAGTACTTC.

This clone was seen more than once but under ten times. The chain recombines TRBV7-2 with TRBJ1-5; D is unresolved. The CDR3 sequence is 13 residues long. The V gene's germline CDR1 is SGHTA and CDR2 FQGNSA. With 3 bases removed from V and 5 bases from J, the gap between germline ends came to 8 bases. CDR3 sequence reads: CASSFRADQPQHF. For the CDR3, the DNA is TGTGCCAGCAGCTTTCGGGCTGATCAGCCCCAGCATTTT.

This chain links TRBV24-1 with TRBJ2-4, with a possible D match to TRBD2 (5 bases). This CDR3 has 13 residues. In germline, CDR1 is KGHDR, CDR2 SFDVKD. The V gene lost 3 bases and the J gene lost 11 bases, with 13 bases spanning the gap. For the CDR3, the DNA is TGTGCCACCAGTGATGACCGGTATAGCGTTCAGTACTTC. Translation: CATSDDRYSVQYF.

The chain combines TRBV18 with TRBJ1-4; 9 bases line up with TRBD1. After removal of 6 bases from V and 7 bases from J, the junction contained 9 bases not matched to a gene. The CDR3 is 15 amino acids. CDR1 is KGHSH, CDR2 LQKENI, per germline. The DNA of the CDR3 is TGTGCCAGCTCCCCTACAGGGGGCTTGGTTGAAAAACTGTTTTTT. It is translated as CASSPTGGLVEKLFF.

In this sample, this clone turned up a few times. The genes are TRBV19 and TRBJ2-7; D gene unclear. From germline, CDR1 is LNHDA and CDR2 SQIVND (reference sequence). V lost 1 base, J lost 9 bases, and 13 bases lay in between. This CDR3 spans 13 amino acids. CDR3 protein: CASSIGVHDPQYF. In DNA, the CDR3 is TGTGCCAGTAGTATAGGTGTTCACGACCCGCAGTACTTC.

The genes are TRBV15 and TRBJ2-2; a possible D gene is TRBD1 (6 bases). With 3 bases removed from V and 1 base from J, the gap between germline ends came to 9 bases. Germline CDR1 LNHNV, CDR2 YYDKDF (reference sequence). This CDR3 has 15 residues. The DNA for the CDR3 is TGTGCCACCAGCAGGATGACAGGGAACACCGGGGAGCTGTTTTTT. It yields the protein CATSRMTGNTGELFF.

This clone showed up just a few times. This chain joins TRBV4-1 and TRBJ2-5, with 9 bases that match TRBD1. With V trimmed by 4 bases and J by 1 base, 4 bases remained unmatched. Germline V CDR1 and CDR2: MGHRA, YSYEKL. The CDR3 length is 15 residues. The CDR3 region has the DNA TGCGCCAGCAGCCGGACAGGGGCCCCCCAAGAGACCCAGTACTTC. It yields the protein CASSRTGAPQETQYF.

Concerning this clone itself: Other DNA sequences in the same sample also yield this CDR3. This sequence joins TRBV4-2 and TRBJ2-2, with no clear D. V dropped 7 bases and J dropped 3 bases, with 21 bases sitting between them. This CDR3 has 17 amino acids. Germline CDR1 LGHNA, CDR2 YNFKEQ. CDR3 protein: CASTPSSHSYDTGELFF. As DNA, the CDR3 is TGTGCCAGCACTCCTTCATCGCACTCTTATGACACCGGGGAGCTGTTTTTT.

The chain joins TRBV7-2 to TRBJ1-1; D unclear. Between the trimmed V and J ends, which lost 1 base and 3 bases, there was a span of 12 bases. Germline-derived CDR1 and CDR2 are SGHTA and FQGNSA. This CDR3 comprises 15 residues. The CDR3 spells CASSLGRVGHTEAFF. CDR3 nucleotide sequence: TGTGCCAGCAGCTTAGGGAGGGTAGGTCACACTGAAGCTTTCTTT.

The V gene is TRBV10-3, the J gene TRBJ2-3, with 9 positions matching TRBD1. J was trimmed by 2 bases and V by 7 bases; bases with no gene match: 7. From germline, CDR1 is ENHRY and CDR2 SYGVKD. The CDR3 runs to 15 residues. CDR3: CAIKSDRGFTDTQYF. In DNA form, the CDR3 reads TGTGCCATCAAGTCGGACAGGGGTTTCACAGATACGCAGTATTTT.

The gene calls are TRBV18 and TRBJ1-2; 9 bases agree with TRBD1. Per the germline V gene, CDR1 is KGHSH and CDR2 is LQKENI. Trimming removed 5 bases from V and 4 bases from J; junction bases left unmatched: 11. The CDR3 is made up of 16 amino acids. Here the CDR3 reads CASSAGTGPDFYGYTF. The DNA for the CDR3 is TGTGCCAGCTCAGCCGGGACAGGGCCGGATTTCTATGGCTACACCTTC.

The chain carries TRBV7-2 and TRBJ2-3, with a weak D call TRBD1 (6 bases). CDR1 is SGHTA, CDR2 FQGNSA, per germline. The CDR3 is 15 residues long. The V end lost 1 base, the J end lost 7 bases, and 15 bases lay between the germline ends. CDR3 amino acids: CASSLDQGLRNTQYF. CDR3 DNA sequence: TGTGCCAGCAGCTTAGATCAGGGGCTCAGGAATACGCAGTATTTT.

The chain recombines TRBV30 with TRBJ2-7; the D is unclear. The V gene lost 2 bases and the J gene lost 5 bases, with 13 bases spanning the gap. The CDR3 sequence is 13 residues long. The germline CDR1 and CDR2 sequences are GTSNPN and SVGIG (reference sequence). CDR3 DNA: TGTGCCTGGAGTTTCGGGTCTGGGGACGAGCAGTACTTC. Translated: CAWSFGSGDEQYF.

This chain connects TRBV6-5 to TRBJ1-5; TRBD1 might be the D (5 bases). Germline CDR1 reads MNHEY; CDR2 reads SVGAGI. V was trimmed by 7 bases and J by 7 bases, leaving 14 bases between them. This CDR3 has 13 amino acids. The CDR3 here is CASNNGRDQPQHF. CDR3 bases: TGTGCCAGCAACAACGGGCGGGACCAGCCCCAGCATTTT.

V and J are TRBV28 and TRBJ2-3; TRBD2 is a possible D gene (5 bases). V was shortened by 5 bases and J by 4 bases, with 19 bases between the two germline ends. Germline-derived CDR1 and CDR2 are MDHEN and SYDVKM. The CDR3 runs 16 residues. The CDR3 loop is CASSAYGVARADTQYF. The CDR3 DNA follows: TGTGCCAGCAGTGCCTACGGGGTAGCGAGGGCAGATACGCAGTATTTT.

The genes are TRBV2 and TRBJ1-5, with D possibly matching TRBD1 (5 bases). Germline values: CDR1 SNHLY, CDR2 FYNNEI. This CDR3 contains 15 residues. Trimming took 2 bases from V and 6 from J, leaving 14 bases between them. This chain's CDR3 is CASSERRGVSQPQHF. CDR3 in DNA: TGTGCCAGCAGTGAACGACGGGGGGTGAGTCAGCCCCAGCATTTT.

This chain connects TRBV5-1 to TRBJ2-7; the D is unclear. CDR3 length: 13 residues. The V end was cut by 0 bases, the J end by 0 bases, with 4 bases between. Germline V gene lookup returns CDR1 SGHRS and CDR2 YFSETQ. The CDR3: CASSLDPSYEQYF. The CDR3 nucleotides are TGCGCCAGCAGCTTGGACCCCTCCTACGAGCAGTACTTC.

CDR3 sequence: CASSSQGGGLGRYF. The CDR3 DNA sequence: TGTGCCAGCAGCAGCCAAGGGGGGGGGCTGGGCCGGTACTTC. The chain is built from TRBV3-1 (or the pseudogene TRBV3-2) and TRBJ2-7, with D perhaps matching TRBD2 (7 bases). The CDR3 runs to 14 residues. V was trimmed by 5 bases and J by 12 bases, leaving 23 bases between them. CDR1 is LGHDT, CDR2 YNNKEL, per germline (reference sequence).

This chain uses TRBV27 with TRBJ2-7; unclear D gene. The V gene's germline CDR1 is MNHEY and CDR2 SMNVEV (reference sequence). This CDR3 has 16 residues. Trimming shortened V by 1 base and J by 4 bases, and 17 bases separated the two germline ends. CDR3 nucleotides: TGTGCCAGCAGTTTATATGCCCACCCACAATTTTACGAGCAGTACTTC. Its translation is CASSLYAHPQFYEQYF.

The chain joins TRBV6-6 to TRBJ2-3; a possible D gene is TRBD2 (5 bases). CDR3 length: 15 residues. From germline, CDR1 is MNHNY and CDR2 SVGAGI (reference sequence). V was pared by 4 bases and J by 0 bases, with 11 bases between. CDR3 sequence reads: CASSSPSGSTDTQYF. The CDR3 DNA follows: TGTGCCAGCAGTTCCCCGAGCGGCAGCACAGATACGCAGTATTTT.

The chain joins TRBV28 to TRBJ1-5; D is ambiguous. V was trimmed by 7 bases and J by 3 bases, leaving 13 bases between them. Germline values: CDR1 MDHEN, CDR2 SYDVKM. The CDR3 length is 14 residues. CDR3 nucleotide sequence: TGTGCCAGCATCTTAAGAGGTTACAATCAGCCCCAGCATTTT. Protein: CASILRGYNQPQHF.

CDR3 coding DNA: TGTGCCACGGAGGGCCCTATAGCGGGAGCGAACACCGGGGAGCTGTTTTTT. Protein: CATEGPIAGANTGELFF. V usage is TRBV30 and J usage is TRBJ2-2; TRBD2 aligns across 9 bases. The V gene's germline CDR1 is GTSNPN and CDR2 SVGIG (reference sequence). This CDR3 contains 17 residues. V dropped 8 bases and J dropped 0; count of bases not matched to a gene: 13.

The chain combines TRBV6-5 with TRBJ2-5, with TRBD2 as a possible D gene (6 bases). Trimming removed 5 bases at V and 5 bases at J, with 18 bases between. Per germline, CDR1 MNHEY and CDR2 SVGAGI. The CDR3 contains 15 residues. The CDR3 DNA sequence: TGTGCCAGCAGTATAGTACTAGCATTCCTCGAGACCCAGTACTTC. This codes for CASSIVLAFLETQYF.

This chain connects TRBV28 to TRBJ1-1; D is undetermined. The CDR3 totals 13 residues. Per germline, CDR1 MDHEN and CDR2 SYDVKM. The V end lost 6 bases, the J end lost 6 bases, and 14 bases lay between the germline ends. CDR3 region: CASRPPVTAEAFF. For the CDR3, the DNA is TGTGCCAGCAGACCCCCGGTCACAGCTGAAGCTTTCTTT.

The chain is built from TRBV2 and TRBJ1-5, with a tentative D call TRBD1 (5 bases). V lost 5 bases to trimming and J lost 3 bases, with 14 bases between them. The V gene's germline CDR1 is SNHLY and CDR2 FYNNEI. The CDR3 totals 15 residues. Here the CDR3 DNA reads TGTGCCAGCAGTTCAACAGGCGGGGCCAATCAGCCCCAGCATTTT. Translating it yields CASSSTGGANQPQHF.

This clone occurred once. The chain is built from TRBV7-8 and TRBJ1-4; D not certain. V gave up 0 bases and J gave up 0 bases, with 14 bases separating them. This CDR3 spans 18 amino acids. CDR1 and CDR2 from the germline V gene are SGHVS and FQNEAQ. CDR3 in DNA: TGTGCCAGCAGCTTAGCGGGCTTCCCCCTGGCAACTAATGAAAAACTGTTTTTT. This sequence encodes CASSLAGFPLATNEKLFF.

The V call is TRBV5-1, the J call TRBJ2-5; the match to TRBD2 covers 10 bases. This CDR3 region has 18 residues. Losses at the gene ends were 4 bases for V and 5 bases for J; bases not matched to a gene: 17. The V gene's germline CDR1 is SGHRS and CDR2 YFSETQ. The CDR3 DNA reads as TGCGCCAGCAGCCAAGGGGCGCTAGCGGGAGTCAAGGGGGAGACCCAGTACTTC. This encodes CASSQGALAGVKGETQYF.

This sequence joins TRBV28 and TRBJ2-1, with 8 positions matching TRBD2. CDR3 length: 16 residues. Germline lookup yields CDR1 MDHEN and CDR2 SYDVKM. V was pared by 6 bases and J by 2 bases, with 9 bases of the junction left unmatched. Written as DNA, the CDR3 is TGTGCCAGCAGACCTCACAGCGGGAGAGCCTACAATGAGCAGTTCTTC. Residues: CASRPHSGRAYNEQFF.

This rearrangement joins TRBV7-9 to TRBJ2-3; D gene ambiguous. Germline lookup yields CDR1 SEHNR and CDR2 FQNEAQ (reference sequence). This CDR3 is 12 amino acids long. Trimming removed 5 bases at V and 4 bases at J, with 7 bases between. For the CDR3, the DNA is TGTGCCAGCAGCCTTACCGCAGATACGCAGTATTTT. Encoded protein: CASSLTADTQYF.